This record covers a single T cell receptor beta chain. Its specificity is not known. Measured with immunoSEQ multiplex PCR; TCRdb has only the in-frame clones, and not every one. The sample contains approximately 45,000 clones, 85% to 95% of which appear only once. Documented time point: week 35, safety follow-up. Each dose delivered 300 ug of mutant IDH1 20-mer peptide subcutaneously with imiquimod. The germline CDR1 and CDR2 sequences are SGHRS and YFSETQ. The CDR3 has 14 residues. Between the trimmed V and J ends, which lost 5 bases and 5 bases, there was a span of 17 bases. The source of the sample is a study of a mutant IDH1 vaccine in newly diagnosed glioma.

This TCR came from a man aged 50 or older with glioma. V gene TRBV5-1 combines with J gene TRBJ2-7, with D perhaps TRBD1 (6 bases). Sequencing was performed on PBMCs, taken from a glioma patient whose treatment included an IDH1 peptide vaccine. The CDR3 sequence is CASSYTNREDEQYF. CDR3 DNA sequence: TGCGCCAGCAGTTATACCAACAGGGAAGACGAGCAGTACTTC.